The source of this TCR beta chain is a study of blood T cell repertoires in COVID-19. Germline V gene data show CDR1 as LNHDA and CDR2 as SQIVND (reference sequence). This CDR3 has 12 residues. V lost 3 bases, J lost 7 bases, and 8 bases lay in between. TCRdb's copy holds only in-frame clones and misses some; the assay was immunoSEQ multiplex PCR. The sample shows 30,000 to 35,000 clones, more than 75% of them seen only once. The sequence came from a man older than 75 with active or convalescent COVID-19. The rearrangement links TRBV19 to TRBJ2-3; D unresolved. The material sequenced was peripheral blood. Here the CDR3 DNA reads TGTGCCAGTAGTATGACTCTGAATACGCAGTATTTT. This codes for CASSMTLNTQYF.